This paragraph reports one T cell receptor beta chain. This sample is drawn from a study of beta chain features in type 1 diabetes. Reverse transcribing all isolated RNA meant expressed TCRB transcripts were sequenced. Generated by immunoSEQ multiplex PCR, the TCRdb table keeps only in-frame clones and is missing some. This sample has nearly 350,000 clones, with roughly 8% found just once. The V end was cut by 5 bases, the J end by 0 bases, with 13 bases between. The CDR3 consists of 15 residues. The germline gives CDR1 SGHRS, CDR2 YFSETQ. Sequenced: central memory CD4+ T cells from blood. The chain couples TRBV5-1 to TRBJ2-3; TRBD1 might be the D (5 bases). This TCR derives from a woman under 30 in good health. The CDR3 sequence is CASSLQDPSTDTQYF. In DNA, the CDR3 is TGCGCCAGCAGTCTACAGGATCCTAGCACAGATACGCAGTATTTT.